This T cell receptor beta chain was sequenced in a study of T cells in localized non-small cell lung cancer. Overall study results and limits: Longer overall survival associated with higher blood T cell density; shorter survival with higher adjacent-lung clonality. Uninvolved adjacent lung showed higher T cell clonality than tumor.

Sequencing used immunoSEQ multiplex PCR; TCRdb keeps in-frame clones, though not all of them. The sample lists 800 to 950 clones, about 30% occurring once. Taken at least 2 cm from the tumor margin, the adjacent lung showed no atypia. Of note for this clone: Antigen unknown.

V shed 3 bases and J 4 bases; nucleotides not matched to a gene: 4. Germline V gene lookup returns CDR1 SGHNT and CDR2 YENEEA. This CDR3 comprises 15 residues. This sequence was found in a female donor older than 55 with stage I lung adenocarcinoma. The sequenced sample was normal lung tissue next to the tumor, obtained before any cancer treatment. This chain links TRBV11-3 with TRBJ2-7; TRBD2 aligns across 12 bases. CDR3 amino acids: CASSFRLAGGYEQYF. Here the CDR3 DNA reads TGTGCCAGCAGCTTCCGGCTAGCGGGAGGGTACGAGCAGTACTTC.